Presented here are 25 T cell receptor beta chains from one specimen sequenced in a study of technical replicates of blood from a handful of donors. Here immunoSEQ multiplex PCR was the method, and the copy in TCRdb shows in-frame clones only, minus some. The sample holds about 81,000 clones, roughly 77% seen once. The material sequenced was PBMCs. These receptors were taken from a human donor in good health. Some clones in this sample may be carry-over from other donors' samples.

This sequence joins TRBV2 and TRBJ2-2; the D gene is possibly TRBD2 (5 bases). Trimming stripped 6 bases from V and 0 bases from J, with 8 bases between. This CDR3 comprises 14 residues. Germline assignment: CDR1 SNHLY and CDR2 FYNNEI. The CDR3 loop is CASRGGPNTGELFF. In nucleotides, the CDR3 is TGTGCCAGCAGGGGCGGGCCGAACACCGGGGAGCTGTTTTTT.

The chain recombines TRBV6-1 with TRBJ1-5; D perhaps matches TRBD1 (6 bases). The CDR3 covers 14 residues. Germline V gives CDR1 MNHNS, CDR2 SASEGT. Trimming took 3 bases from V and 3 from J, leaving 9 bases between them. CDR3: CASSDGTLNQPQHF. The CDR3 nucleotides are TGTGCCAGCAGTGATGGGACACTCAATCAGCCCCAGCATTTT.

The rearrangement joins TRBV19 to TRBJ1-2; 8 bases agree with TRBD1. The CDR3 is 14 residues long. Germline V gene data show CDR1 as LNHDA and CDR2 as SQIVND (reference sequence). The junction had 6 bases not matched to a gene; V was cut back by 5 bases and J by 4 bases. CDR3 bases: TGTGCCAGTAGTTTTCAGGGGGCTACCTATGGCTACACCTTC. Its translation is CASSFQGATYGYTF.

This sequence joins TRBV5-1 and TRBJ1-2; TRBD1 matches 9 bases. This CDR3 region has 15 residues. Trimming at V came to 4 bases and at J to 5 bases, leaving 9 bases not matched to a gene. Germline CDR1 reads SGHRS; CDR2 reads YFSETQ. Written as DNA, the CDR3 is TGCGCCAGCAGCGCCGAGACAGGGGGAGGGTATGGCTACACCTTC. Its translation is CASSAETGGGYGYTF.

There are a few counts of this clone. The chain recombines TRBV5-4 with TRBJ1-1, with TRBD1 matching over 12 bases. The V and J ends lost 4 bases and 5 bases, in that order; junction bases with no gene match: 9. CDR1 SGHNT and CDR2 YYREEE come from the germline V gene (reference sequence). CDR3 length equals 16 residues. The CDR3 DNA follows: TGTGCCAGCAGCCGTTCCGGGACAGGGGGCCGAACTGAAGCTTTCTTT. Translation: CASSRSGTGGRTEAFF.

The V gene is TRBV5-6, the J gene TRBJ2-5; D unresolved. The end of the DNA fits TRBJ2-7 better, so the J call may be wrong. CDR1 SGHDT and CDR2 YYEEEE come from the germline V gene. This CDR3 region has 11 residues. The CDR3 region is CASSFFYEQYF. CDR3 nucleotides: TGTGCCAGCAGCTTCTTCTACGAGCAGTACTTC.

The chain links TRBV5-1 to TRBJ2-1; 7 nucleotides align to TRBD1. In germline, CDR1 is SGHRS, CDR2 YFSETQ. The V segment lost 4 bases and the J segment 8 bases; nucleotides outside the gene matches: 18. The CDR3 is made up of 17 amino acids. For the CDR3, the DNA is TGCGCCAGCAGCCTATTGACGCCGGGACAGAGTACATATGAGCAGTTCTTC. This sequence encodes CASSLLTPGQSTYEQFF. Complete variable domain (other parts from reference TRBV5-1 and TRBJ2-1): KAGVTQTPRYLIKTRGQQVTLSCSPISGHRSVSWYQQTPGQGLQFLFEYFSETQRNKGNFPGRFSGRQFSNSRSEMNVSTLELGDSALYLCASSLLTPGQSTYEQFFGPGTRLTVL.

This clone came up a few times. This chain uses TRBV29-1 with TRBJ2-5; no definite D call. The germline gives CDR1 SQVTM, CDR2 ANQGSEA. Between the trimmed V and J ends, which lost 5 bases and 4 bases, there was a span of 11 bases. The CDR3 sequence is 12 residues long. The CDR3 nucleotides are TGCAGCGTTCTCCCGATCGGAGAGACCCAGTACTTC. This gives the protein CSVLPIGETQYF. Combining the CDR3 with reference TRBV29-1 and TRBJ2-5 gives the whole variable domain SAVISQKPSRDICQRGTSLTIQCQVDSQVTMMFWYRQQPGQSLTLIATANQGSEATYESGFVIDKFPISRPNLTFSTLTVSNMSPEDSSIYLCSVLPIGETQYFGPGTRLLVL.

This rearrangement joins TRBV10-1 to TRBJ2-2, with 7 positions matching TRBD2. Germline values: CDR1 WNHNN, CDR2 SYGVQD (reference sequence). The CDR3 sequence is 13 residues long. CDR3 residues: CNASGTYTGELFF. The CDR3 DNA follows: TGCAATGCTAGCGGAACATACACCGGGGAGCTGTTTTTT.

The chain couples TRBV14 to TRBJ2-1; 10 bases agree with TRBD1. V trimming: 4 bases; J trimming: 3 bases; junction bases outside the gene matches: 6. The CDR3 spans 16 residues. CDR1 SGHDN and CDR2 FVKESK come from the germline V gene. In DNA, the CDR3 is TGTGCCAGCAGCCTTGCGGGACAGGGGAACTACAATGAGCAGTTCTTC. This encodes CASSLAGQGNYNEQFF.

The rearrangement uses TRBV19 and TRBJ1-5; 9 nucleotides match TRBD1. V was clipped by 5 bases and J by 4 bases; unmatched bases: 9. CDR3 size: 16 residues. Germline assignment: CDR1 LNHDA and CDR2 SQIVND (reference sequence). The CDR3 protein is CASSPRDRVENQPQHF. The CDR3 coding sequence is TGTGCCAGTAGTCCTCGGGACAGGGTGGAAAATCAGCCCCAGCATTTT.

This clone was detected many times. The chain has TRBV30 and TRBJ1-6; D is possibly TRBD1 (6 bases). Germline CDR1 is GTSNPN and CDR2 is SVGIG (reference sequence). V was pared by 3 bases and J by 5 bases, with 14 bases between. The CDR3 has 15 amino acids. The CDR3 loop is CAWRQGSRNNSPLHF. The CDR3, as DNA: TGTGCCTGGAGGCAGGGGAGTCGGAATAATTCACCCCTCCACTTT.

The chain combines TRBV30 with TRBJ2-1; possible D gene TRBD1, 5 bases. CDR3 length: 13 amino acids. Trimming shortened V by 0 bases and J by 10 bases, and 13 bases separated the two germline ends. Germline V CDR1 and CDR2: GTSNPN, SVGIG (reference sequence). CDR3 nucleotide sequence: TGTGCCTGGAGTGTTCAGAACCACAGGGAGCAGTTCTTC. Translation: CAWSVQNHREQFF.

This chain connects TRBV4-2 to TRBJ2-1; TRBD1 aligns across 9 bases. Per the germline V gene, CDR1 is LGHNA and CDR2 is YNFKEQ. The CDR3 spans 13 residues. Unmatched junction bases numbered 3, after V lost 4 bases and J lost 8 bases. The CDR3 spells CASSLDRGDEQFF. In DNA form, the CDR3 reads TGTGCCAGCAGCCTGGACAGGGGCGATGAGCAGTTCTTC.

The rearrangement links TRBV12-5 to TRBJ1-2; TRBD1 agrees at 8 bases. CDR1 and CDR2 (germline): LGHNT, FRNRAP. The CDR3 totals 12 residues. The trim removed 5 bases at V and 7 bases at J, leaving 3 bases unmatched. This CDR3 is CASGRQGSGYTF. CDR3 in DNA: TGTGCTAGTGGTCGACAGGGGTCTGGCTACACCTTC.

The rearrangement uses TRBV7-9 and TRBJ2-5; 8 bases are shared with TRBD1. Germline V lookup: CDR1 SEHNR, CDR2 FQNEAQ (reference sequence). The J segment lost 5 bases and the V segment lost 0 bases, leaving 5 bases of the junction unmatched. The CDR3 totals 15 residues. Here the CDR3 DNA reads TGTGCCAGCAGCTTAGCGCAAGGACAGGGCGAGACCCAGTACTTC. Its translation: CASSLAQGQGETQYF.

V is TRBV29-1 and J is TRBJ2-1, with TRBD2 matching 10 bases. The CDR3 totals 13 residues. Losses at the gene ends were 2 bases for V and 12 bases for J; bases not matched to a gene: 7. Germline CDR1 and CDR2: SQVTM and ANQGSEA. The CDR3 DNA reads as TGCAGCGTTGAATCACTAGCGGGGAGCGGGCAGTTCTTC. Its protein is CSVESLAGSGQFF.

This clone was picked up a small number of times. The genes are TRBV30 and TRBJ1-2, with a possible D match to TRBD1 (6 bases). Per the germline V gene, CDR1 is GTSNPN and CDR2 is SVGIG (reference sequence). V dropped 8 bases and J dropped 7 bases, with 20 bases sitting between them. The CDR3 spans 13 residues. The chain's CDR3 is CAHSGGGAGGYTF. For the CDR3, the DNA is TGTGCCCATAGTGGCGGGGGGGCGGGTGGCTACACCTTC.

The chain's CDR3 is CAWSKQGNTEAFF. Here the CDR3 DNA reads TGTGCCTGGAGTAAGCAGGGGAACACTGAAGCTTTCTTT. V is TRBV30 and J is TRBJ1-1; perhaps TRBD1 as D (5 bases). CDR1 is GTSNPN and CDR2 is SVGIG in the germline V gene (reference sequence). The CDR3 is made up of 13 amino acids. V dropped 2 bases and J dropped 1 base, with 8 bases sitting between them.

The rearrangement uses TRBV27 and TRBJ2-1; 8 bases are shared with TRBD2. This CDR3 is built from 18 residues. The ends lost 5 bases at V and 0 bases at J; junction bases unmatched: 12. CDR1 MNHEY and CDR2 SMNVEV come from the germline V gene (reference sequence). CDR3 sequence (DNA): TGTGCCAGCAGTCCCGAGGGAGCGGGAGTTCCCTCCTACAATGAGCAGTTCTTC. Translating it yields CASSPEGAGVPSYNEQFF.

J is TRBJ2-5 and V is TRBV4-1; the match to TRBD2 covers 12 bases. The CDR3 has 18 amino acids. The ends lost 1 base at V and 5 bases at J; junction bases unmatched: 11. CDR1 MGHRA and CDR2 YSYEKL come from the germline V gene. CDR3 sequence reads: CASSQVNLGLAGGETQYF. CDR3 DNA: TGCGCCAGCAGCCAAGTTAATCTGGGGCTAGCGGGGGGGGAGACCCAGTACTTC.

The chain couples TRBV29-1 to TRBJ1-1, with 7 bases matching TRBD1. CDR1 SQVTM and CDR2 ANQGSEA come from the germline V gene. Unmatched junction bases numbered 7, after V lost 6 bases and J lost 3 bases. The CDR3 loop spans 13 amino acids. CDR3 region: CSVSQGLYTEAFF. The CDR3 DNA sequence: TGCAGCGTATCACAGGGGCTATACACTGAAGCTTTCTTT.

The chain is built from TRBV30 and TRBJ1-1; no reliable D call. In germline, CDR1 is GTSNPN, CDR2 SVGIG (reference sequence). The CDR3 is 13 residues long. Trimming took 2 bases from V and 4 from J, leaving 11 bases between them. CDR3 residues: CAWSPVSGTEAFF. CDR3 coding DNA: TGTGCCTGGAGTCCCGTTTCGGGCACTGAAGCTTTCTTT.

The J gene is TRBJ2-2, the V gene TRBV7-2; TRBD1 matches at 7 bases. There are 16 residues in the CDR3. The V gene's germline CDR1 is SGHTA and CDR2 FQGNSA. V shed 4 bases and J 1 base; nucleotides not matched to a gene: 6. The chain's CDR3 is CASSSSTGRNTGELFF. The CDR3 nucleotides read TGTGCCAGCAGCTCGTCGACAGGGAGGAACACCGGGGAGCTGTTTTTT.

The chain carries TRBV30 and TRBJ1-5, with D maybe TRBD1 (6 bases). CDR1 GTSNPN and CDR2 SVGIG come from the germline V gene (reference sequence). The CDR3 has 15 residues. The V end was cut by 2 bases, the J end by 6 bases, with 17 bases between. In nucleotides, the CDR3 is TGTGCCTGGAGTCGTTATGGGCAGGGGCCTCAGCCCCAGCATTTT. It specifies CAWSRYGQGPQPQHF.